This is a list of T cell receptor beta chains from one sample in a study of CD8 T cells in ankylosing spondylitis. TCRdb fed the 5' RACE reads into MiXCR, producing one record per CDR3 protein. Of 150,000 to 200,000 distinct CDR3 sequences in the sample, around 16% were seen once. Sequencing was done on a sample of blood, either unsorted or a sorted T cell fraction (not recorded which). The receptors were sampled from a male donor with ankylosing spondylitis or in good health (not recorded which). Both conserved end residues are part of each CDR3.

TRBV28,TRBJ1-3,CASSSTITGLSGNTIYF
TRBV5-5,TRBJ1-3,CASSLARASSGNTIYF
TRBV24-1,TRBJ2-3,CATSDSSVPGTDTQYF
TRBV5-4,TRBJ2-7,CASSQDGYEQYF
TRBV27,TRBJ1-6,CASSFYGGPDNSPLHF
TRBV5-1,TRBJ2-4,CASSLGGREDIQYF
TRBV24-1,TRBJ2-5,CATSAFGAERETQYF
TRBV6-1,TRBJ1-5,CASLPWRSNQPQHF
TRBV5-1,TRBJ2-3,CASSPGTQGTDTQYF
TRBV15,TRBJ1-2,CATSGQGYGYTF
TRBV29-1,TRBJ2-3,CSVRAGGVTDTQYF
TRBV5-4,TRBJ2-1,CASSRPRDKKNEQFF
TRBV5-1,TRBJ2-1,CASSISTSDAYNEQFF
TRBV20-1,TRBJ1-1,CSANSPLRLNTEAFF
TRBV6-1,TRBJ2-3,CASSDSRGSADTQYF
TRBV7-2,TRBJ2-3,CASSLMVGGPVDTQYF
TRBV12-3/TRBV12-4,TRBJ2-1,CASSSTSATPLYSYNEQFF
TRBV5-1,TRBJ2-1,CASSLVVSPAGNEQFF
TRBV3-1,TRBJ2-4,CASSQRTVKNIQYF
TRBV19,TRBJ2-3,CASSIDNPTDTQYF
TRBV5-4,TRBJ2-5,CASSLPGHLLSTQYF
TRBV12-3/TRBV12-4,TRBJ1-2,CASSFAAGGYTF
TRBV7-3,TRBJ2-3,CASSLISGTPDTQYF
TRBV5-4,TRBJ2-1,CASSLVGGGSYNEQFF
TRBV20-1,TRBJ1-1,CSVSATNTEAFF
TRBV10-3,TRBJ1-1,CAISEVQGLKGTEAFF